Given below is one T cell receptor (beta chain) in context. Its antigen is not identified. CDR3 length: 14 residues. V dropped 0 bases and J dropped 5 bases, with 8 bases sitting between them. Germline values: CDR1 SGHRS, CDR2 YFSETQ. PCR involved 60 Vbeta and 13 Jbeta primers. Clones were read by immunoSEQ multiplex PCR, and TCRdb kept only the in-frame ones, dropping some. In the table there are about 91,000 clones, 55% to 80% of which are singletons. The source of the sample is a study of cytomegalovirus exposure and HLA in healthy donors. Study results and limitations: It emerged from a later analysis that several of the most significant clusters appeared to be linked to common viral pathogens.

The clonotype was recovered from a female donor in good health and CMV-seronegative. The sequencing input was PBMCs. The chain employs TRBV5-1 and TRBJ2-2; no clear D. Written as DNA, the CDR3 is TGCGCCAGCAGCTTGGGGTACGGGACCGGGGAGCTGTTTTTT. It specifies CASSLGYGTGELFF. The full variable domain, its missing parts supplied by reference TRBV5-1 and TRBJ2-2, is KAGVTQTPRYLIKTRGQQVTLSCSPISGHRSVSWYQQTPGQGLQFLFEYFSETQRNKGNFPGRFSGRQFSNSRSEMNVSTLELGDSALYLCASSLGYGTGELFFGEGSRLTVL.